Listed below are T cell receptor beta chains from one sample, sequenced in a study of neurological immune-mediated disorders. MiXCR, run by TCRdb on the 5' RACE reads, gives a single entry per CDR3 protein. The repertoire holds 60,000 to 80,000 distinct CDR3 sequences, with around 4.8% as singletons. The material sequenced was PBMCs. The receptors originated from a woman aged 45-65 years with multiple sclerosis. The CDR3 runs from the conserved cysteine through the conserved F or W. A D gene is named only where the DNA matches it firmly. Size tells how often a clone was seen (once, few, many) or the class of an expanded clone, and some rows leave it out.

abundance: many; v_gene: TRBV21-1; j_gene: TRBJ2-2; d_gene: .; CDR3aa: CASSTPGQGSIMTKLNTGELFF; CDR3nt: TGTGCCAGCAGCACCCCGGGACAGGGGAGCATAATGACTAAATTGAACACCGGGGAGCTGTTTTTT
abundance: many; v_gene: TRBV6-5; j_gene: TRBJ1-1; d_gene: .; CDR3aa: CASRAGTEAFF; CDR3nt: TGTGCCAGCAGGGCAGGGACTGAAGCTTTCTTT
abundance: few; v_gene: TRBV7-2; j_gene: TRBJ1-1; d_gene: .; CDR3aa: CASSRKNTEAFF; CDR3nt: TGTGCCAGCAGCCGGAAGAACACTGAAGCTTTCTTT
abundance: few; v_gene: TRBV3-1; j_gene: TRBJ1-1; d_gene: .; CDR3aa: CASSKGSTEAFF; CDR3nt: TGTGCCAGCAGCAAAGGAAGCACTGAAGCTTTCTTT
abundance: many; v_gene: TRBV4-1; j_gene: TRBJ1-5; d_gene: TRBD1; CDR3aa: CASSSRLGQGNQPQHF; CDR3nt: TGCGCCAGCAGCTCAAGGTTGGGACAGGGAAATCAGCCCCAGCATTTT
abundance: many; v_gene: TRBV2; j_gene: TRBJ2-2; d_gene: .; CDR3aa: CASSDRHTGELFF; CDR3nt: TGTGCCAGCAGTGACAGGCACACCGGGGAGCTGTTTTTT
abundance: .; v_gene: TRBV4-3; j_gene: TRBJ1-5; d_gene: .; CDR3aa: CASSQDNRQGGQPQHF; CDR3nt: TGCGCCAGCAGCCAAGATAATCGTCAGGGAGGGCAGCCCCAGCATTTT
abundance: many; v_gene: TRBV6-2/TRBV6-3; j_gene: TRBJ2-7; d_gene: .; CDR3aa: CTTGQGYEQYF; CDR3nt: TGTACCACCGGCCAGGGCTACGAGCAGTACTTC
abundance: many; v_gene: TRBV4-3; j_gene: TRBJ1-2; d_gene: .; CDR3aa: CASSQDRGEGGYTF; CDR3nt: TGCGCCAGCAGCCAAGATCGCGGGGAAGGGGGCTACACCTTC
abundance: many; v_gene: TRBV6-6; j_gene: TRBJ1-5; d_gene: TRBD1; CDR3aa: CASSLGGGYSNQPQHF; CDR3nt: TGTGCCAGCAGCCTAGGGGGCGGGTATAGCAATCAGCCCCAGCATTTT
abundance: few; v_gene: TRBV20-1; j_gene: TRBJ2-3; d_gene: TRBD1; CDR3aa: CSAIRTGPLRDTQYF; CDR3nt: TGCAGTGCTATTCGGACAGGACCTTTACGAGATACGCAGTATTTT